One sample yielded the 18 T cell receptor beta chains listed below, sequenced in a study of molecular identifiers for immune sequencing clone quantification. TCRdb reprocessed the PCR reads via MiXCR and lists one record per CDR3 protein. The sample shows about 510,000 distinct CDR3 sequences, around 23% of them seen only once. The sequenced material came from naive CD8+ T cells from blood, with Jurkat cell RNA spiked in. As for subset: FACS-sorted CD8+CD4-CCR7+CD45RA+ naive T cells. The receptors were sampled from a human donor in good health. Some libraries in this study had Jurkat cell RNA spiked in.

This chain joins TRBV29-1 and TRBJ2-7, with D maybe TRBD1 (6 bases). The length of the CDR3 is 11 residues. Germline V gene sequence: CDR1 SQVTM, CDR2 ANQGSEA. V lost 6 bases, J lost 4 bases, and 10 bases lay in between. CDR3 coding DNA: TGCAGCGTGAAACAGGGTTACGAGCAGTACTTC. Protein sequence: CSVKQGYEQYF.

Points on this clonotype: A much larger clone sits a single nucleotide away, making a read error possible. DNA for the CDR3: TGTGCCAGCAGGGACAGGGAAATTGAAGCTTTCTTT. Amino acids: CASRDREIEAFF. The V call is TRBV2, the J call TRBJ1-1, with 8 nucleotides matching TRBD1. The ends lost 6 bases at V and 7 bases at J; junction bases unmatched: 4. Germline loops: CDR1 SNHLY, CDR2 FYNNEI. This CDR3 is 12 amino acids long.

In its sample, this clonotype was seen once. A read error may be the cause here, since a much bigger clone is one base away. The rearrangement joins TRBV6-1 to TRBJ1-1, with 9 bases that match TRBD1. This CDR3 contains 15 residues. The J segment lost 5 bases and the V segment lost 0 bases, leaving 4 bases of the junction unmatched. Germline assignment: CDR1 MNHNS and CDR2 SASEGT. CDR3 DNA sequence: TGTGCCAGCAGTGAAGCGACAGGGGGAGAGACTGAAGCTTTCTTT. Translated, it gives CASSEATGGETEAFF.

This clonotype occurred a few times. The V call is TRBV28, the J call TRBJ2-7; tentative D call: TRBD2 (5 bases). Trimming cost V 5 bases and J 6 bases, with 17 bases left between them. Germline values: CDR1 MDHEN, CDR2 SYDVKM. This CDR3 comprises 14 residues. The DNA for the CDR3 is TGTGCCAGCAGTATTGTCCCGGCGGGTGGCGAGCAGTACTTC. Protein sequence: CASSIVPAGGEQYF.

This clonotype has a handful of counts. This rearrangement joins TRBV12-3 or TRBV12-4 to TRBJ2-1, with TRBD2 matching 10 bases. CDR3 size: 14 residues. V shed 3 bases, J shed 6 bases, and the junction held 2 bases outside the gene matches. CDR3 nucleotide sequence: TGTGCCAGCAGTTTCAGCGGGGGGGGCAATGAGCAGTTCTTC. It yields the protein CASSFSGGGNEQFF.

This clonotype was counted a few times. The J gene is TRBJ2-3, the V gene TRBV5-5, with 8 bases matching TRBD1. The V and J ends lost 9 bases and 1 base, in that order; junction bases with no gene match: 1. Germline V gene data show CDR1 as SGHKS and CDR2 as YYEKEE (reference sequence). The CDR3 is 12 amino acids. The CDR3 loop is CATTGGTDTQYF. CDR3 DNA: TGTGCCACGACAGGGGGCACAGATACGCAGTATTTT.

This clonotype came up many times. Here the CDR3 DNA reads TGCAGTGCGTTGCCCCCGACGGGGAACACTGAAGCTTTCTTT. Translating gives CSALPPTGNTEAFF. This chain links TRBV20-1 with TRBJ1-1; D not certain. Looked up from germline, CDR1 is DFQATT and CDR2 is SNEGSKA (reference sequence). The CDR3 runs to 14 residues. V was shortened by 6 bases and J by 1 base, with 15 bases between the two germline ends.

This clonotype was seen a few times. V and J are TRBV12-3 or TRBV12-4 and TRBJ1-4; D is possibly TRBD1 (5 bases). The CDR3 has 16 amino acids. Between the trimmed V and J ends, which lost 1 base and 2 bases, there was a span of 11 bases. CDR3 DNA sequence: TGTGCCAGCAGTTTAGTGGGGGTCGCTACTAATGAAAAACTGTTTTTT. It codes for CASSLVGVATNEKLFF.

The chain joins TRBV28 to TRBJ2-7, with D unclear. The CDR3 is made up of 12 amino acids. Per the germline V gene, CDR1 is MDHEN and CDR2 is SYDVKM. Trimming took 3 bases from V and 6 from J, leaving 9 bases between them. The CDR3 here is CASSFFSREQYF. The CDR3 DNA sequence: TGTGCCAGCAGTTTTTTCAGCCGCGAGCAGTACTTC. The full variable domain, in which reference TRBV28 and TRBJ2-7 provide the parts outside the CDR3, is DVKVTQSSRYLVKRTGEKVFLECVQDMDHENMFWYRQDPGLGLRLIYFSYDVKMKEKGDIPEGYSVSREKKERFSLILESASTNQTSMYLCASSFFSREQYFGPGTRLTVT.

The V call is TRBV4-3, the J call TRBJ2-2; D might be TRBD1 or TRBD2, each matching 5 bases. V shed 0 bases and J shed 6 bases, with 8 bases lying between them. This CDR3 is 14 amino acids long. Germline CDR1 LGHNA, CDR2 YSLEER. CDR3 region: CASSQDQGPGELFF. The CDR3 DNA reads as TGCGCCAGCAGCCAAGATCAGGGACCCGGGGAGCTGTTTTTT.

This clonotype was counted a few times. The J gene is TRBJ1-1, the V gene TRBV28; tentative D call: TRBD1 (5 bases). This CDR3 is built from 15 residues. V lost 5 bases to trimming and J lost 0 bases, with 13 bases between them. CDR1 and CDR2 from the germline V gene are MDHEN and SYDVKM. CDR3 in amino acids: CASSAAGMMNTEAFF. The CDR3 DNA sequence: TGTGCCAGCAGTGCGGCAGGGATGATGAACACTGAAGCTTTCTTT.

This clonotype was counted a few times. V and J are TRBV24-1 and TRBJ2-7; 7 bases agree with TRBD1. V trimming: 3 bases; J trimming: 0 bases; junction bases outside the gene matches: 7. This CDR3 is 16 amino acids long. Germline V gene lookup returns CDR1 KGHDR and CDR2 SFDVKD. The CDR3 loop reads CATSDNTGESSYEQYF. The DNA for the CDR3 is TGTGCCACCAGTGATAACACAGGGGAGAGCTCCTACGAGCAGTACTTC.

This clonotype was seen repeatedly, ten times or more. One junction end does not reproduce the germline sequence, and a read error may be involved. The J gene is TRBJ2-3, the V gene TRBV4-3; D not certain. This CDR3 comprises 13 residues. Germline values: CDR1 LGHNA, CDR2 YSLEER. The CDR3 protein is CASSPSSTDTQYF. CDR3 nucleotides: TGTGCCAGCAGCCCCAGCAGCACAGATACGCAGTATTTT.

As regards this clonotype: A clone one base away is much larger, so this may be a read error. The J gene is TRBJ2-5, the V gene TRBV7-9, with TRBD2 as a possible D gene (5 bases). CDR3 length equals 18 residues. Trimming left V 0 bases short and J 3 bases short, with 20 bases between. CDR1 and CDR2 (germline): SEHNR, FQNEAQ (reference sequence). The CDR3, as DNA: TGTGCCAGCAGCTTAGCGCATAGTAGCGACCCAAAGAAAGAGACCCAGTACTTC. Residues: CASSLAHSSDPKKETQYF.

Details on this clonotype: A much larger clone lies a single base off, so this may be a read error. This sequence joins TRBV7-2 and TRBJ1-5; 8 bases line up with TRBD1. The CDR3 sequence is 15 residues long. The V gene's germline CDR1 is SGHTA and CDR2 FQGNSA. The CDR3 spells CAGSLWTGHNQPQHF. CDR3 sequence (DNA): TGTGCCGGCAGCTTATGGACAGGGCACAATCAGCCCCAGCATTTT.

There are many counts of this clonotype. J is TRBJ2-7 and V is TRBV4-2; D might be TRBD1 (6 bases). V shed 0 bases and J shed 0 bases, with 9 bases lying between them. The germline gives CDR1 LGHNA, CDR2 YNFKEQ. The CDR3 contains 15 residues. The CDR3 loop is CASSQERGSSYEQYF. For the CDR3, the DNA is TGTGCCAGCAGCCAAGAGAGGGGGTCCTCCTACGAGCAGTACTTC.

This clonotype came up a few times. This sequence joins TRBV18 and TRBJ2-5; no definite D call. Germline assignment: CDR1 KGHSH and CDR2 LQKENI. V was trimmed by 3 bases and J by 3 bases, leaving 17 bases between them. CDR3 length equals 16 residues. The CDR3 coding sequence is TGTGCCAGCTCACCCGGTTTTGTGGCAGGCGAAGAGACCCAGTACTTC. Amino acid sequence: CASSPGFVAGEETQYF. Combining the CDR3 with reference TRBV18 and TRBJ2-5 gives the whole variable domain NAGVMQNPRHLVRRRGQEARLRCSPMKGHSHVYWYRQLPEEGLKFMVYLQKENIIDESGMPKERFSAEFPKEGPSILRIQQVVRGDSAAYFCASSPGFVAGEETQYFGPGTRLLVL.

A note on this clonotype: This may be a read error: a much more frequent sequence differs by one nucleotide. The chain is built from TRBV4-1 and TRBJ2-3, with D tentatively TRBD2 (6 bases). Germline V gene lookup returns CDR1 MGHRA and CDR2 YSYEKL. The CDR3 is 15 amino acids. The CDR3 is CAGSQDGGGTDTQYF. DNA for the CDR3: TGCGCCGGCAGCCAAGACGGGGGTGGCACAGATACGCAGTATTTT.